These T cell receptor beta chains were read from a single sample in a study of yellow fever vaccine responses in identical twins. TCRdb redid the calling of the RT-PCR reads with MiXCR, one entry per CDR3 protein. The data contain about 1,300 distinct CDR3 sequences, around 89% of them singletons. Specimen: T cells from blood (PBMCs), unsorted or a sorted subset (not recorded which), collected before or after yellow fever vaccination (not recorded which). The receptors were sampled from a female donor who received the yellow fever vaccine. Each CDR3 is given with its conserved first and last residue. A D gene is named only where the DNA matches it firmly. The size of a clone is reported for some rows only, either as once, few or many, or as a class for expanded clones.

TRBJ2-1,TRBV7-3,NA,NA,CASSPRPGNEQFF,TGTGCCAGCAGCCCCCGCCCGGGCAATGAGCAGTTCTTC
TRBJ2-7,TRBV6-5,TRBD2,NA,CASSYASMGGRLGEQYF,TGTGCCAGCAGTTACGCCTCCATGGGCGGGAGGCTCGGCGAGCAGTACTTC
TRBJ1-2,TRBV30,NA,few,CAGNSLANYGYTF,TGTGCCGGGAACTCGTTAGCTAACTATGGCTACACCTTC
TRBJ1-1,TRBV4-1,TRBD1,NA,CASSPQGGTEAFF,TGCGCCAGCAGCCCCCAGGGGGGTACTGAAGCTTTCTTT
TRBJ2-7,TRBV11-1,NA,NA,CASSLGMRSRSYEQYF,TGTGCCAGCAGCTTAGGAATGAGGTCTCGCTCCTACGAGCAGTACTTC
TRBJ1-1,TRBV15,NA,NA,CATSRRWGQNTEAFF,TGTGCCACCAGCAGGAGGTGGGGCCAGAACACTGAAGCTTTCTTT
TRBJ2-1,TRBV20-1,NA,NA,CSASGSSYNEQFF,TGCAGTGCTAGCGGGAGCTCCTACAATGAGCAGTTCTTC
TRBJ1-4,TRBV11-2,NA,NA,CASSDINGPSKGEKLFF,TGTGCCAGCAGCGACATTAACGGACCTAGTAAAGGGGAAAAACTGTTTTTT
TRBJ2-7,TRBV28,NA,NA,CASSLWGYEQYF,TGTGCCAGCAGTTTATGGGGCTACGAGCAGTACTTC
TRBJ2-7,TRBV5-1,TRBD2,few,CASSFERGGSSYEQYF,TGCGCCAGCAGCTTCGAGCGGGGTGGGAGCTCCTACGAGCAGTACTTC
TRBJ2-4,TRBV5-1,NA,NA,CASSLGGPENIQYF,TGCGCCAGCAGCCTAGGTGGTCCTGAAAACATTCAGTACTTC
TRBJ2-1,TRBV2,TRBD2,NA,CASSDVAGGGNEQFF,TGTGCCAGCAGTGACGTAGCGGGAGGCGGAAATGAGCAGTTCTTC
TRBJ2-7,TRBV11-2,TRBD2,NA,CASSLGGRSPHEQYF,TGTGCCAGCAGCTTAGGCGGGAGGTCCCCCCACGAGCAGTACTTC
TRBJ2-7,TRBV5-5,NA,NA,CASSFRSGEQYF,TGCGCCAGCAGCTTTCGTTCGGGCGAGCAGTACTTC
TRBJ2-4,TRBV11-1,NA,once,CASAMGGAAKNIQYF,TGTGCCAGCGCGATGGGCGGAGCAGCCAAAAACATTCAGTACTTC
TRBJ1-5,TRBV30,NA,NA,CAWSASGDQPQHF,TGTGCCTGGAGTGCGTCCGGGGATCAGCCCCAGCATTTT
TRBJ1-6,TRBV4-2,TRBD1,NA,CASSPQGNNSPLHF,TGTGCCAGCAGCCCACAGGGGAATAATTCACCCCTCCACTTT
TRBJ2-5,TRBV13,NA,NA,CASRFKDRGTQYF,TGTGCCAGCAGATTCAAGGACCGAGGGACCCAGTACTTC
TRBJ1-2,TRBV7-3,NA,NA,CASSFPGNYGYTF,TGTGCCAGCAGCTTCCCGGGAAACTATGGCTACACCTTC
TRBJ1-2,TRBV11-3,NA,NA,CASSLGWNNYGYTF,TGTGCCAGCAGCTTAGGGTGGAATAACTATGGCTACACCTTC
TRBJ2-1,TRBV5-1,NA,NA,CASTLTGGNHNEQFF,TGCGCCAGCACCCTGACAGGCGGGAACCACAATGAGCAGTTCTTC
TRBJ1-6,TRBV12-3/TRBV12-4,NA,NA,CASSLGGSAYNSPLHF,TGTGCCAGCAGTTTGGGGGGATCGGCCTATAATTCACCCCTCCACTTT
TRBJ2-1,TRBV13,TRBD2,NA,CAFAEGTSGGYEQFF,TGTGCCTTCGCCGAAGGGACTAGCGGGGGCTATGAGCAGTTCTTC
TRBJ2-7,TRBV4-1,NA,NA,CASSQTGRTHEQYF,TGCGCCAGCAGCCAAACCGGCCGCACCCACGAGCAGTACTTC
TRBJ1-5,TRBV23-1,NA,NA,CASSQSVGRGQPQHF,TGCGCCAGCAGTCAATCGGTGGGGAGGGGTCAGCCCCAGCATTTT
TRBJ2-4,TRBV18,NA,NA,CASSPGRRGDKNIQYF,TGTGCCAGCTCACCAGGGCGCCGTGGGGACAAAAACATTCAGTACTTC
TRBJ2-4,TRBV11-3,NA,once,CASSLAYGKGENIQYF,TGTGCCAGCAGCTTAGCTTACGGGAAGGGGGAAAACATTCAGTACTTC
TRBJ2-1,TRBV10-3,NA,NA,CAISSAGGDEQFF,TGTGCCATCAGTAGCGCAGGGGGGGATGAGCAGTTCTTC
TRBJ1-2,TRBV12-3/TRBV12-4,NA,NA,CASSSPPYGYTF,TGTGCCAGCAGTTCGCCCCCCTATGGCTACACCTTC
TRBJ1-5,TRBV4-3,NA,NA,CASSPGRNQPQHF,TGCGCCAGCAGCCCGGGGAGGAATCAGCCCCAGCATTTT
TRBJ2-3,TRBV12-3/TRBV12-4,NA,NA,CASSLADTQYF,TGTGCCAGCAGTTTAGCGGATACGCAGTATTTT
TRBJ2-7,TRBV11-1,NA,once,CASSLGAYEQYF,TGTGCCAGCAGCTTAGGGGCCTACGAGCAGTACTTC
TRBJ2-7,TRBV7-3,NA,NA,CASSLNRQTYEQYF,TGTGCCAGCAGCTTAAACCGGCAGACCTACGAGCAGTACTTC
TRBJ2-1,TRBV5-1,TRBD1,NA,CASRFGTGDNEQFF,TGCGCCAGCAGGTTCGGGACAGGTGACAATGAGCAGTTCTTC
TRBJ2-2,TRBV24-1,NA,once,CATSDKWGTGELFF,TGTGCCACCAGTGATAAGTGGGGGACCGGGGAGCTGTTTTTT
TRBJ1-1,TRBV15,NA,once,CATSRPYTEAFF,TGTGCCACCAGCAGGCCGTACACTGAAGCTTTCTTT
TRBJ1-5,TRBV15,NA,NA,CATSTQGFKDQPQHF,TGTGCCACCAGCACCCAGGGGTTTAAGGATCAGCCCCAGCATTTT
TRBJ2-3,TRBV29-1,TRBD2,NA,CSVYLAADTQYF,TGCAGCGTCTATCTAGCGGCAGATACGCAGTATTTT
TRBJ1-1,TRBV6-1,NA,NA,CASTLQRQGGTEAFF,TGTGCCAGCACCCTACAGCGGCAGGGAGGGACTGAAGCTTTCTTT
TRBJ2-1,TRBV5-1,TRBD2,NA,CASSRLAGGSNEQFF,TGCGCCAGCAGTAGACTAGCGGGAGGGAGCAATGAGCAGTTCTTC
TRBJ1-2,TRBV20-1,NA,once,CSAIINYGYTF,TGCAGTGCTATCATCAACTATGGCTACACCTTC
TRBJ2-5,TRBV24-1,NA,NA,CATSDLPQETQYF,TGTGCCACCAGTGATTTGCCCCAAGAGACCCAGTACTTC
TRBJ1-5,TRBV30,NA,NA,CAWSVRERQPQHF,TGTGCCTGGAGTGTCCGAGAGCGTCAGCCCCAGCATTTT
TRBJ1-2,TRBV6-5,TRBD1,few,CASSYKGQGAPNYGYTF,TGTGCCAGCAGTTATAAGGGACAGGGGGCCCCTAACTATGGCTACACCTTC
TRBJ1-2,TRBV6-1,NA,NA,CASCSVSSANYGYTF,TGTGCCAGCTGCAGCGTCTCGTCCGCTAACTATGGCTACACCTTC
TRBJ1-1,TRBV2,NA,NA,CASSLDKNTEAFF,TGTGCCAGCAGTTTGGACAAGAACACTGAAGCTTTCTTT
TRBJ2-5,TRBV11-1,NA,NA,CASSLIGETQYF,TGTGCCAGCAGCTTAATTGGAGAGACCCAGTACTTC
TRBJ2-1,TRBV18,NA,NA,CASSPSQQMYNEQFF,TGTGCCAGCTCACCAAGCCAACAAATGTACAATGAGCAGTTCTTC
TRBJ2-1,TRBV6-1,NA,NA,CASSESSPTPYNEQFF,TGTGCCAGCAGTGAATCATCTCCCACTCCATACAATGAGCAGTTCTTC
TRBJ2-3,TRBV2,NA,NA,CASSKGTGLNTDTQYF,TGTGCCAGCAGTAAGGGGACCGGCCTTAACACAGATACGCAGTATTTT
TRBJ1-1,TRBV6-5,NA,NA,CASSSRSTEAFF,TGTGCCAGCAGTTCGCGGAGCACTGAAGCTTTCTTT
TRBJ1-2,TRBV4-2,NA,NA,CASSQGPRTGTYGYTF,TGTGCCAGCAGCCAAGGGCCACGCACAGGAACCTATGGCTACACCTTC
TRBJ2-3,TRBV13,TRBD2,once,CASNRLANTDTQYF,TGTGCCAGCAACCGACTAGCGAACACAGATACGCAGTATTTT
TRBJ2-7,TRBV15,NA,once,CATSRAPGTAPSYEQYF,TGTGCCACCAGCAGGGCCCCCGGGACTGCCCCCTCCTACGAGCAGTACTTC